This T cell receptor beta chain was identified during a study of T cell responses to AZD1222 COVID-19 vaccine. Points on this clone: Its antigen is unidentified.

Here immunoSEQ multiplex PCR was the method, and the copy in TCRdb shows in-frame clones only, minus some. The sample holds 89,000 or so clones, about 93% seen once. V lost 2 bases and J 0 bases, leaving 14 bases between the germline ends. CDR1 SGHRS and CDR2 YFSETQ come from the germline V gene. This CDR3 is built from 16 residues. The study's findings and limits: CD4 TCRs covered the whole spike, strongest at regions 160-218 and 743-854. Baseline testing showed seropositivity in only a handful of AZD1222 recipients. The donor group comprised mostly white British people and more females; the analysis possibly underestimated clonal diversity.

The sequence came from an adult who received the AZD1222 COVID-19 vaccine. V and J are TRBV5-1 and TRBJ1-2; tentatively, D is TRBD1 (6 bases). The sample here was peripheral blood, taken 28 days after the second AZD1222 dose. The CDR3 region has the DNA TGCGCCAGCAGCTTCCGTCGACAGGCGTCTAACTATGGCTACACCTTC. It encodes CASSFRRQASNYGYTF.